This paragraph reports one T cell receptor (beta chain). The sample holds a few counts of this clone. The target of this receptor is not known. Per-base quality was not reported, and no clone a single base away is much larger than it. CDR1 is given as SNHLY and CDR2 as FYNNEI, both from the germline V gene. Trimming leaves V shorter by 3 bases and J shorter by 12 bases, with the junction holding 11 bases beyond the gene matches. The CDR3, from cysteine to phenylalanine, totals 15 residues. The only DNA kept is the CDR3, 45 bases in frame from the first base. Library prep was done by the immunoSEQ multiplex PCR assay. A mixture of 60 forward primers for TCR Vbeta segments and 13 reverse primers for TCR Jbeta segments was used in the multiplex PCR. Amplification of the CDR3 region of rearranged TCR beta genes was performed with a multiplex PCR assay on genomic DNA. The amplified TCR beta libraries were sequenced on the Illumina HiSeq System as 87-base-pair reads. The authors' pipeline ran thus. A later analysis counted about 80 million unique TCR beta chains across the 670 or so repertoires, and 9 million to 14 million of these chains were shared by at least two donors. Raw reads were error-corrected and collapsed into unique sequences with a nearest-neighbor algorithm that merged closely related sequences to remove PCR and sequencing errors. Alignment of CDR3 sequences to IMGT reference sequences was used to assign V, D and J gene segments. For a sequence to be retained, at least a six-nucleotide match to both a V gene segment and a J gene segment was required. Rearrangements were called productive when the CDR3 lacked stop codons and stayed in frame with V and J; all others were non-productive. CDR3 was defined by IMGT convention, running from the second conserved V-encoded cysteine to the conserved J-encoded phenylalanine. The earlier analysis of 587 of the donors excluded sequences that lacked an unambiguous match to a single V gene segment. In an earlier analysis of 587 of the donors, a V segment was called functional when productive rearrangements were above 56.7%, and segregating when the standard deviation between donors exceeded 5%. To diagnose cytomegalovirus status from the catalog of TCR beta chain sequences, a statistical classification framework was built. In a later analysis, TCR nucleotide sequences were compared against IMGT/GENE-DB human TR gene sequences so that V and J genes could be assigned. In a later analysis, CDR3 sequences and most-parsimonious VDJ recombination scenarios were assigned using the TCRdist pipeline. In a later analysis, each TCR beta chain was defined by its CDR3 amino acid sequence together with its V-gene family, and reads without a unique V-gene family were excluded. A later analysis removed 592 highly shared, low-generation-probability nucleotide sequences to deal with suspected cross-contamination and a sequencing artifact. For each public chain, a later analysis derived a clonal expansion index from normalized ranks of inferred template counts within each repertoire. A later analysis computed generation probabilities with a VDJ recombination model fitted to out-of-frame rearrangements, and checked the results against IGoR. In a later analysis, TCR-TCR, TCR-HLA and TCR-CMV co-occurrence was scored with hypergeometric tests, and a repertoire-size bias correction was applied to TCR pairs. In a later analysis, false discovery rates were estimated by permuting HLA or CMV assignments 20 times. In a later analysis, co-occurring TCRs were grouped using DBSCAN, and TCRdist sequence similarity was added for clustering within HLA-allele-positive subsets. Repertoires with fewer than 30,000 or more than 120,000 public chains were left out of co-occurrence clustering, as were five repertoires with anomalous nucleotide sharing. TCRdb mirrors the immuneACCESS table, restricted to in-frame sequences. Some clones are absent from its copies; in checked studies, under half trace to an unresolved V gene, and the reason for the others is unknown. The DNA gave D and trimming, while V, J and clone size come from that table. Present in this sample are 150,000 to 200,000 clones, 70% of which were seen just once. Clones ranked in the top ten supply roughly 4.5% of the sample.

This entry comes from a study of cytomegalovirus exposure and HLA in healthy donors (dated by TCRdb to between 2016 and 2019). With respect to the entire study: An earlier analysis of 587 of the donors reported 276 Gb of sequence data and some 110 million unique TCR beta sequences obtained from around 180 million T cells. An early release that covered around 590 HLA-typed donors contained approximately 300 gigabases of sequencing data and 80 million or so unique TCR sequences. Among the 398 genotyped donors, about 83% belonged to the genetic ancestry cluster associated with self-reported Caucasian donors. The study was designed to test whether signatures of past pathogen exposure could be identified by cataloging public T cell receptors. The T cell repertoires of 670 or so subjects were profiled by immunosequencing and related to cytomegalovirus serostatus. Besides the first cohort of more than 650 subjects, a separate validation cohort made up of about 120 different subjects was used. To predict cytomegalovirus infection status, the study brought together high-throughput TCR immunosequencing, statistical association of individual TCRs with disease status, and machine learning. A later analysis re-examined previously published TCR beta repertoires from several hundred donors and added high-resolution HLA genotyping to investigate patterns of TCR occurrence. The later analysis used no new phenotypic data to find candidate immune exposures, relying instead on TCR beta sequences and their occurrence across donors. An earlier analysis of 500 to 650 of the donors applied high-throughput TCR beta sequencing to assess whether each TCR beta V gene segment acted as functional or pseudogenic. Donor age, sex, ethnicity and CMV serostatus were collected together with the repertoire data. Genome-wide SNP genotypes for about 65% of the roughly 700 donors were used in a later genetic analysis, which treated that subset as a discovery cohort. Every repertoire in the discovery cohort had been generated on one and the same sequencing platform. HLA typing included class I and class II loci at four-digit resolution. The number of typed donors differed by locus: about 629-630 for A, B, C, DRB1 and DQB1; approximately 520 for DQA1; 600 to 610 for DPA1; and some 430 for DPB1. Five DR-DQ haplotypes were handled as single units for association and clustering because linkage in the cohort was strong. Among under 450 genotyped donors of the cohort, an average of roughly 240,000 unique TCR beta nucleotide sequences were sequenced per donor, 15% to 20% of them non-productive.

The cohort comprised hundreds of healthy bone marrow donors. At the time of sampling, every cohort member was nominally healthy, though immune exposures that went unrecorded were likely present. The donor was CMV seropositive and was included in the group of 270 or so seropositive cohort members. Every donor gave a peripheral blood sample, and the peripheral blood mononuclear cells from that sample were used for TCR beta sequencing. Genomic DNA extraction from the blood cell samples was performed with the Qiagen DNeasy Blood Extraction Kit. What the work shows at the level of the full study, not this receptor alone: A further reported finding was that TCR beta sequences accurately predicted the HLA-A and HLA-B alleles for most subjects in the first cohort. In a later genetic analysis, a missense DCLRE1C variant was associated with V-gene and J-gene trimming of TCR beta chains, and the association was replicated in an independent cohort. The sequencing pipeline was judged likely to have produced a cluster of highly shared sequence variants as a technical artifact. In an earlier analysis of 450 to 750 of the donors, most TCR beta V segments appeared in productive rearrangements about 87% or about 30% of the time, broadly matching IMGT annotations. In both the original and validation cohorts, the classifier was reported to diagnose cytomegalovirus status with high specificity and sensitivity. Specific HLA alleles were associated with 15,000 to 20,000 TCR beta sequences at a false discovery rate of 0.05 in a later analysis. The 87-base-pair reads could not distinguish some IMGT-functional V segments, including TRBV6-2 and TRBV6-3, so those segments were excluded. In a later analysis, HLA-associated TCR beta chains showed more clonal expansion and lower generation probabilities than non-associated chains that were equally common. The study listed 150 to 200 TCR beta chains as associated with cytomegalovirus. The authors suggested that the approach could potentially be extended to other disease states and immunological phenotypes. A later analysis reported that several top co-occurrence clusters appeared linked to parvovirus B19, influenza, CMV and Epstein-Barr virus. For the cohort, immune exposure information was limited to CMV serostatus. Because HLA typing was unavailable for some donors at each locus, only the typed subset was used in association tests. Across donors, most TCR sequences were observed very rarely, whereas some public TCRs were present in many individuals. The cohort was sequenced for TCR beta chains only, and without alpha or paired-chain data the features that could be detected were limited. Because counts were too low, roughly 18 rarely observed V segments, including chromosome 9 orphons, were left out of the earlier analysis of some 600 of the donors. According to a later analysis, most CMV-associated TCR beta chains appeared to be HLA-restricted, and the HLA associations seemed to be driven largely by CMV exposure. Three of the identified cytomegalovirus-associated TCR beta chains were confirmed in vitro to be specific for cytomegalovirus antigens. Presence/absence analyses assumed roughly uniform sequencing depth across donors, an assumption that may not hold. Correlated functional status among segregating V segments might be attributable to linkage disequilibrium, but an unknown experimental factor could not be ruled out. According to a later genetic analysis, donors in an Asian-associated ancestry cluster had fewer N-insertions in productive TCRs than the approximately 650-donor mean. When HLA alleles, especially DR and DQ, strongly co-occurred, TCR associations were difficult to assign to individual alleles. In a later analysis, the rate of TCR association differed among HLA loci, with DRB1 alleles having the most associated TCRs and HLA-C alleles having the fewest.

The sequenced sample was PBMCs. The sequence derives from a man aged 18 to 30 in good health and CMV-seropositive. The chain links TRBV2 with TRBJ2-1; 10 central bases correspond to TRBD2. The sequenced DNA: TGTGCCAGCAGTGATGTTCTAGCGGGAGACCAGACGCAGTTCTTC. Its product reads: CASSDVLAGDQTQFF.